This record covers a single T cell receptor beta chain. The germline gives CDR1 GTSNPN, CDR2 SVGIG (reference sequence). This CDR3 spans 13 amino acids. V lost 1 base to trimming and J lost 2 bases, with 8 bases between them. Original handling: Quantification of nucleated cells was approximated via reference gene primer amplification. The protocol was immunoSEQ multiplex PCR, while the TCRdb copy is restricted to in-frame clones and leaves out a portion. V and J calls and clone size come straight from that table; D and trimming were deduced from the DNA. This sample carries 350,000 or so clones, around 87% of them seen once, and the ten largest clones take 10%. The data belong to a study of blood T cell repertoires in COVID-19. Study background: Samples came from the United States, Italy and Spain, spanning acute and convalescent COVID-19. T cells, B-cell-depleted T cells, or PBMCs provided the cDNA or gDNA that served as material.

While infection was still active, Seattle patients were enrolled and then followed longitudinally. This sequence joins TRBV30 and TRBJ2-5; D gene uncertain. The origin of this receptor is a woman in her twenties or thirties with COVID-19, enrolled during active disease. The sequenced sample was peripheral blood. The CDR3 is CAWSGLHQETQYF. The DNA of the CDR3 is TGTGCCTGGAGTGGACTCCATCAAGAGACCCAGTACTTC.